This record looks at one T cell receptor beta chain sequence and its context. V was trimmed by 5 bases and J by 3 bases, leaving 13 bases between them. The CDR3 covers 14 residues. Per germline, CDR1 MNHNY and CDR2 SVGAGI (reference sequence). This entry comes from a study of T cells after somatic rescue of genetic block. Assay used: immunoSEQ multiplex PCR; TCRdb lists only in-frame clones, some missing. The sample lists about 70,000 clones, around 92% occurring once. The V and J genes are TRBV6-6 and TRBJ2-5; possibly TRBD1 for D (7 bases). Material: peripheral blood mononuclear cells (PBMCs). This clonotype was sampled from a man between 40 and 49 years old. CDR3 sequence reads: CASSLQGEEETQYF. The CDR3 region has the DNA TGTGCCAGCAGTCTTCAGGGGGAGGAAGAGACCCAGTACTTC.